The text below deals with one T cell receptor beta chain. This CDR3 is built from 15 residues. The germline gives CDR1 MDHEN, CDR2 SYDVKM. The V and J ends lost 4 bases and 8 bases respectively, with 17 bases between them. This sample is drawn from a study of control samples from healthy donors and cancer patients. The protocol was immunoSEQ multiplex PCR, while the TCRdb copy is restricted to in-frame clones and leaves out a portion. The data contain approximately 150,000 clones, about 90% of them seen just once; the ten biggest clones take up roughly 1.7%. The sample comprised blood. The genes are TRBV28 and TRBJ1-4; D is perhaps TRBD1 (6 bases). The clonotype comes from a man younger than 30 in good health. The CDR3 sequence: CASSSTGRSAEKLFF. The CDR3 nucleotides read TGTGCCAGCAGTTCCACAGGGAGAAGCGCGGAAAAACTGTTTTTT.